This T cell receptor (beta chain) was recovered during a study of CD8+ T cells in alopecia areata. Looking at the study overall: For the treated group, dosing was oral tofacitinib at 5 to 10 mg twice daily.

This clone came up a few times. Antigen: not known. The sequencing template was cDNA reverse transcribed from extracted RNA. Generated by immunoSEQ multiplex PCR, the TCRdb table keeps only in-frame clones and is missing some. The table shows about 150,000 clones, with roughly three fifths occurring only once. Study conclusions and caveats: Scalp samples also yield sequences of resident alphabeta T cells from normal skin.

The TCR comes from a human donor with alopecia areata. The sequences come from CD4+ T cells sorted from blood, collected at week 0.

The CDR3 spells CSVEDEVTRDEQFF. The CDR3 DNA sequence: TGCAGCGTTGAAGATGAAGTTACACGGGATGAGCAGTTCTTC. V is TRBV29-1 and J is TRBJ2-1; D is undetermined. Trimming cost V 0 bases and J 8 bases, with 14 bases left between them. The CDR3 consists of 14 residues. Germline V gene lookup returns CDR1 SQVTM and CDR2 ANQGSEA.